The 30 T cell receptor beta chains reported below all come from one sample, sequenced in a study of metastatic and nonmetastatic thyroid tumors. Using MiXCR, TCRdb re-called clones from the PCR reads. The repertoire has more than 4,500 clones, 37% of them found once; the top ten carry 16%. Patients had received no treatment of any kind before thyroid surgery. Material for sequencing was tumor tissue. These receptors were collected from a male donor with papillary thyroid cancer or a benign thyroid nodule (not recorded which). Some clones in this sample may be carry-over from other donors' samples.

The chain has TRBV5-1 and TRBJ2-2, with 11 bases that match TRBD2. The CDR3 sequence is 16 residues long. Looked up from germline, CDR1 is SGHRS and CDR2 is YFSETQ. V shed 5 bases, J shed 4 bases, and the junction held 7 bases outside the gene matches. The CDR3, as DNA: TGCGCCAGCAGTTCAGTTCTAGCGGGAGGCACCGGGGAGCTGTTTTTT. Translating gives CASSSVLAGGTGELFF. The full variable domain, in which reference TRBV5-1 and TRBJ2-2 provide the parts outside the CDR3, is KAGVTQTPRYLIKTRGQQVTLSCSPISGHRSVSWYQQTPGQGLQFLFEYFSETQRNKGNFPGRFSGRQFSNSRSEMNVSTLELGDSALYLCASSSVLAGGTGELFFGEGSRLTVL.

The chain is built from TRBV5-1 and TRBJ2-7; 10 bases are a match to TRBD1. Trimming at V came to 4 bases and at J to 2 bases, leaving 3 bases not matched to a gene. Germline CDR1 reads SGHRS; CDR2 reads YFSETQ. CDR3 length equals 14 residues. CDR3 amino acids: CASSEGQGTYEQYF. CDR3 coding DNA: TGCGCCAGCAGCGAGGGACAGGGGACCTACGAGCAGTACTTC.

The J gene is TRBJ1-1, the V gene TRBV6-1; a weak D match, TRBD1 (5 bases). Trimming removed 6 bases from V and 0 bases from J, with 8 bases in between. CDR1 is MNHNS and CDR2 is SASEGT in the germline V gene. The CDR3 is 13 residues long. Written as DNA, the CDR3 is TGTGCCAGCAGGCAGGGCCTGAACACTGAAGCTTTCTTT. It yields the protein CASRQGLNTEAFF.

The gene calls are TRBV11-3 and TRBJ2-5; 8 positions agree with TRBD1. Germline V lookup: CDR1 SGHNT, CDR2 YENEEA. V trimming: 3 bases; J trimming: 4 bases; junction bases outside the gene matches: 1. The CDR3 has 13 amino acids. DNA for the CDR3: TGTGCCAGCAGCTTTACAGGGGGAGAGACCCAGTACTTC. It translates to CASSFTGGETQYF. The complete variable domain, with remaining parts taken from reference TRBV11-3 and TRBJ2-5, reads EAGVVQSPRYKIIEKKQPVAFWCNPISGHNTLYWYLQNLGQGPELLIRYENEEAVDDSQLPKDRFSAERLKGVDSTLKIQPAELGDSAVYLCASSFTGGETQYFGPGTRLLVL.

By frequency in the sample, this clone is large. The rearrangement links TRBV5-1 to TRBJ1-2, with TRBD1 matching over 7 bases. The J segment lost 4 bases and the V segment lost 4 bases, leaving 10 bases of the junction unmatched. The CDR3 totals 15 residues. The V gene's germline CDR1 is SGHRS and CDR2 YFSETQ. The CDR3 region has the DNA TGCGCCAGCAGCGGGGGACAGCCCGGAGGCTATGGCTACACCTTC. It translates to CASSGGQPGGYGYTF. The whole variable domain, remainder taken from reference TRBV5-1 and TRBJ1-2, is KAGVTQTPRYLIKTRGQQVTLSCSPISGHRSVSWYQQTPGQGLQFLFEYFSETQRNKGNFPGRFSGRQFSNSRSEMNVSTLELGDSALYLCASSGGQPGGYGYTFGSGTRLTVV.

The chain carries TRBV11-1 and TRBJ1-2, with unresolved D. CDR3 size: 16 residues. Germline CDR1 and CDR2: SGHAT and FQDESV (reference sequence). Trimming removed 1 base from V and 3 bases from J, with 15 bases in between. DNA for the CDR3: TGTGCCAGCAGCTTAGGGTCTCAGACCCTTGACTATGGCTACACCTTC. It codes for CASSLGSQTLDYGYTF. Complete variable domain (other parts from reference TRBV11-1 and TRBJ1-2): EAEVAQSPRYKITEKSQAVAFWCDPISGHATLYWYRQILGQGPELLVQFQDESVVDDSQLPKDRFSAERLKGVDSTLKIQPAELGDSAMYLCASSLGSQTLDYGYTFGSGTRLTVV.

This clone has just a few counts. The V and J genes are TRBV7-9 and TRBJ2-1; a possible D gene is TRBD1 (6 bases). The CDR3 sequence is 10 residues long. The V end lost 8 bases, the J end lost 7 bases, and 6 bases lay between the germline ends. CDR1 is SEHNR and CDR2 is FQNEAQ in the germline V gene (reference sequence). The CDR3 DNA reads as TGTGCCAGCCAGGGGAATGAGCAGTTCTTC. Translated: CASQGNEQFF.

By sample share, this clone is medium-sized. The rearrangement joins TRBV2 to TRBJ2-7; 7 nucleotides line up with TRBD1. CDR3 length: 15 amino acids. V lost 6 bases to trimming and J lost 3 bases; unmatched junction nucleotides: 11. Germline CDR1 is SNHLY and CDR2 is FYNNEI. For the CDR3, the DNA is TGTGCCAGCAGCCACCGGGACAGCGCCTTCTACGAGCAGTACTTC. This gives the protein CASSHRDSAFYEQYF.

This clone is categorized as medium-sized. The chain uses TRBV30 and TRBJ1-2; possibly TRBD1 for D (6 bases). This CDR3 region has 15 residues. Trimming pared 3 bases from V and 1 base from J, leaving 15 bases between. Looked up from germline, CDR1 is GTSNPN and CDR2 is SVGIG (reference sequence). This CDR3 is CAWRVEDRDNYGYTF. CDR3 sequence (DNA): TGTGCCTGGAGGGTAGAGGACAGAGATAACTATGGCTACACCTTC.

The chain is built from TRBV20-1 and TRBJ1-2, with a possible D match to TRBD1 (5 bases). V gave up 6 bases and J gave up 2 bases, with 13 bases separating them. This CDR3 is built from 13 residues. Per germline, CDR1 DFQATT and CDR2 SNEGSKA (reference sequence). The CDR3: CSAVRNRNYGYTF. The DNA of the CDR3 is TGCAGTGCAGTCAGGAACAGGAACTATGGCTACACCTTC.

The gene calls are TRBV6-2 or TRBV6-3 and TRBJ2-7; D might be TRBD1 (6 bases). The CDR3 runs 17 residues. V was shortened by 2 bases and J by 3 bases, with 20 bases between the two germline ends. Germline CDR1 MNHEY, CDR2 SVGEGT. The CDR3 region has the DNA TGTGCCAGCAGTTACCCTCAATTAAACAGGGAGATCTACGAGCAGTACTTC. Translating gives CASSYPQLNREIYEQYF.

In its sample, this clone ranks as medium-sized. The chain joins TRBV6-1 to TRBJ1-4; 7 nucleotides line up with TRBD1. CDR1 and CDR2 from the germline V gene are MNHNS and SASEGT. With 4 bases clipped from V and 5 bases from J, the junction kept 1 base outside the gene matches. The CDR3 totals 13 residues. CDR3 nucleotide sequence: TGTGCCAGCAGTGTGACAGGGAATGAAAAACTGTTTTTT. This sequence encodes CASSVTGNEKLFF.

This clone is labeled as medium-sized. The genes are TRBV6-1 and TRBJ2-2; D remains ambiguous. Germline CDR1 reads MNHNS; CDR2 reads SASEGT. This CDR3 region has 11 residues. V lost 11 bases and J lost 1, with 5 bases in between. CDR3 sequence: CASENTGELFF. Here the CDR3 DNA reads TGTGCCTCCGAGAACACCGGGGAGCTGTTTTTT.

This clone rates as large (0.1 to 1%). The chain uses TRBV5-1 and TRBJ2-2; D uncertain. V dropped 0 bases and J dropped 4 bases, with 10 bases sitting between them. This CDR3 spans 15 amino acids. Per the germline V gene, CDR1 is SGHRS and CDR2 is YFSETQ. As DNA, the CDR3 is TGCGCCAGCAGCTTGGGGCAGCCGGGCACCGGGGAGCTGTTTTTT. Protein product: CASSLGQPGTGELFF. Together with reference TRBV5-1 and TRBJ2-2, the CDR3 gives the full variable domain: KAGVTQTPRYLIKTRGQQVTLSCSPISGHRSVSWYQQTPGQGLQFLFEYFSETQRNKGNFPGRFSGRQFSNSRSEMNVSTLELGDSALYLCASSLGQPGTGELFFGEGSRLTVL.

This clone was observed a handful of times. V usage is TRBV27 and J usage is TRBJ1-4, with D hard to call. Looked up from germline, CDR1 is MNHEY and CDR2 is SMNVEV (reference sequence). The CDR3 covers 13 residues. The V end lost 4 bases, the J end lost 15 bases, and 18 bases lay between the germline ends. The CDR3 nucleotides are TGTGCCAGCAGTTCTACGAGTGGTCAGCATATGTTTTTT. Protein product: CASSSTSGQHMFF.

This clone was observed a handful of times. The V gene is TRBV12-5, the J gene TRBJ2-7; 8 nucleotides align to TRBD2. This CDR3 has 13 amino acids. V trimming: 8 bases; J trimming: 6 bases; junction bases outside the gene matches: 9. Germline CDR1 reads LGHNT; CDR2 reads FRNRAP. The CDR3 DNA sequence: TGTGCTAGTAGCGGGAGTAATCAGCTCGAGCAGTACTTC. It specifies CASSGSNQLEQYF.

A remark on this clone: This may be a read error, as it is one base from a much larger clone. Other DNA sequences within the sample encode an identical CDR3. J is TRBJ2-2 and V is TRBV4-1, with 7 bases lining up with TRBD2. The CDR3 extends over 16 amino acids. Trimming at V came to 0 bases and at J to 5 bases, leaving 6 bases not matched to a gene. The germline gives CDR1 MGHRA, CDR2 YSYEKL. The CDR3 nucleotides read TGCGCCAGCAGCCAAGACCCCCAGCGGGAAACCGGGGAGCTGTTTTTT. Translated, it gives CASSQDPQRETGELFF.

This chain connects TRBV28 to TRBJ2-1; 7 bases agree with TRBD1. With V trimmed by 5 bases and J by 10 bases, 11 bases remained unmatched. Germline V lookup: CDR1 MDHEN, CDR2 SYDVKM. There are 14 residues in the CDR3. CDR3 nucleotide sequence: TGTGCCAGCAGTCCCTCGACAGGGAAGGAGGAGCAGTTCTTC. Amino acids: CASSPSTGKEEQFF.

The CDR3 region is CASNRYTRGIDEAFF. For the CDR3, the DNA is TGTGCCAGTAACCGATACACGAGGGGTATTGATGAAGCTTTCTTT. The rearrangement joins TRBV19 to TRBJ1-1; D perhaps matches TRBD1 (5 bases). Trimming left V 7 bases short and J 7 bases short, with 22 bases between. The CDR3 covers 15 residues. From germline, CDR1 is LNHDA and CDR2 SQIVND (reference sequence).

The DNA for the CDR3 is TGTGCCAGCAATCCGGCCGTTGATCAGCCCCAGCATTTT. This encodes CASNPAVDQPQHF. The chain joins TRBV28 to TRBJ1-5; no clear D. Deletions cut 7 bases from V and 5 bases from J, with 12 bases between. The CDR3 totals 13 residues. The germline V gene encodes CDR1 MDHEN and CDR2 SYDVKM.

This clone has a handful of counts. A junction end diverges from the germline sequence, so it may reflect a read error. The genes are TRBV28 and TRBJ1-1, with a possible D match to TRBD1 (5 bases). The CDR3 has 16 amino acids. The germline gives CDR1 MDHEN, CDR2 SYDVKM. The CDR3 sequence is CASSPPRTTELREASF. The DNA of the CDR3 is TGTGCCAGCAGTCCCCCGCGAACGACAGAACTACGAGAAGCTTCCTTC.

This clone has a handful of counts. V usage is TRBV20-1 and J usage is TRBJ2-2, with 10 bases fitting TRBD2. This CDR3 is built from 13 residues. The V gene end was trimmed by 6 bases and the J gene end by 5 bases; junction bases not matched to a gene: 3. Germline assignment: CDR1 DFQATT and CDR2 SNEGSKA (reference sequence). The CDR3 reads CSASTSGTGELFF. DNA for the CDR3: TGCAGTGCGTCGACTAGCGGGACCGGGGAGCTGTTTTTT.

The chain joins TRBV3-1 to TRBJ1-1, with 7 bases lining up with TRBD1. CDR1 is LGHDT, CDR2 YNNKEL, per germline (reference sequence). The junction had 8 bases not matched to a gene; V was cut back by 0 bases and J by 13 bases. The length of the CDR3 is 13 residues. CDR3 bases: TGTGCCAGCAGCCAAGATTGGGACAGAGCCCGTTTCTTT. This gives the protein CASSQDWDRARFF.

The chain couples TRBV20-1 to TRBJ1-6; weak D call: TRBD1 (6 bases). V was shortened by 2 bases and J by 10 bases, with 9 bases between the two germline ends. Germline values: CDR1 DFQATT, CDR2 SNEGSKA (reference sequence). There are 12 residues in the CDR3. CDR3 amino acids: CSARSGDSPLHF. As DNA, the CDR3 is TGCAGTGCTAGATCAGGGGACTCACCCCTCCACTTT.

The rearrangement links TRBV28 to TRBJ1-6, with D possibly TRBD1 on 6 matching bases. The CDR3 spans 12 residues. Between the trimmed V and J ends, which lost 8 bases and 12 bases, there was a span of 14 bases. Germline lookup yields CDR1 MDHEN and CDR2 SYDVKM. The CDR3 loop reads CASGAGVRPLHF. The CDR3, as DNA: TGTGCCAGCGGGGCAGGGGTTCGACCCCTCCACTTT. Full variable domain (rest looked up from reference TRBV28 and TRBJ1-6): DVKVTQSSRYLVKRTGEKVFLECVQDMDHENMFWYRQDPGLGLRLIYFSYDVKMKEKGDIPEGYSVSREKKERFSLILESASTNQTSMYLCASGAGVRPLHFGNGTRLTVT.

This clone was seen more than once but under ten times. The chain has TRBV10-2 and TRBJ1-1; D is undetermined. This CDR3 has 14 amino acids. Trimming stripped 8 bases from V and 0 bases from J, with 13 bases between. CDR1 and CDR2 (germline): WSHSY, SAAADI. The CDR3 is CASAKTALNTEAFF. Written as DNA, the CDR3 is TGCGCCAGCGCGAAGACCGCCTTGAACACTGAAGCTTTCTTT.

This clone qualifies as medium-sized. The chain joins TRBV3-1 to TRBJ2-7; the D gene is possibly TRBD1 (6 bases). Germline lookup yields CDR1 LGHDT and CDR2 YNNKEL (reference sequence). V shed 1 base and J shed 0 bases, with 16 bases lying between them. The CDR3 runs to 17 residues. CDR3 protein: CASSQAVTGGYSYEQYF. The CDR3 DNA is TGTGCCAGCAGCCAAGCGGTGACAGGCGGCTACTCCTACGAGCAGTACTTC.

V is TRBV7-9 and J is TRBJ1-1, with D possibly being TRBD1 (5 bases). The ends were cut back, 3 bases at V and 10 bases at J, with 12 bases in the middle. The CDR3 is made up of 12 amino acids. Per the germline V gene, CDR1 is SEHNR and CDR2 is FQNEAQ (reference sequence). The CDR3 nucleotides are TGTGCCAGCAGCTTCAGGGAAGCAAGAGCTTTCTTT. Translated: CASSFREARAFF.

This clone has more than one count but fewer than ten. CDR3 residues: CASTRWTSIDTQYF. In nucleotides, the CDR3 is TGTGCCAGCACCAGGTGGACTAGCATCGATACGCAGTATTTT. V gene TRBV6-1 combines with J gene TRBJ2-3, with 8 bases aligning to TRBD2. Trimming cost V 7 bases and J 6 bases; bases outside gene matches: 9. Per the germline V gene, CDR1 is MNHNS and CDR2 is SASEGT. This CDR3 contains 14 residues.

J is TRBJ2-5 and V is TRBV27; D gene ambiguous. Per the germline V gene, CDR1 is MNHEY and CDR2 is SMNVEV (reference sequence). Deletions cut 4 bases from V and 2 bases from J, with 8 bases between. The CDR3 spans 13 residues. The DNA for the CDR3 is TGTGCCAGCAGTTCTGCAGCGCAAGAGACCCAGTACTTC. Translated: CASSSAAQETQYF.